Each of the 17 T cell receptor beta chains below was sequenced from the same sample in a study of control samples from healthy donors and cancer patients. Repertoires were generated with immunoSEQ multiplex PCR, while TCRdb's copy carries only in-frame clones and drops some. Altogether 73,000 or so clones are present, less than 90% being singletons, with the ten largest covering 3.5% to 4%. Sequencing used blood. The receptors here all came from a woman aged 50 to 60 in good health.

This chain uses TRBV10-3 with TRBJ1-2, with TRBD1 identical over 8 bases. The junction had 18 bases not matched to a gene; V was cut back by 4 bases and J by 2 bases. This CDR3 comprises 19 residues. CDR1 is ENHRY, CDR2 SYGVKD, per germline. CDR3 bases: TGTGCCATCAGTGTACCCGGTGATGGCAGGGGGCTACGGAACTATGGCTACACCTTC. Residues: CAISVPGDGRGLRNYGYTF.

V usage is TRBV5-1 and J usage is TRBJ1-1; D perhaps matches TRBD1 (5 bases). The CDR3 contains 15 residues. The V end lost 4 bases, the J end lost 5 bases, and 18 bases lay between the germline ends. In germline, CDR1 is SGHRS, CDR2 YFSETQ. CDR3 residues: CASSPGWGGRTEAFF. The CDR3 DNA follows: TGCGCCAGCAGCCCAGGGTGGGGGGGACGAACTGAAGCTTTCTTT.

The rearrangement uses TRBV5-1 and TRBJ2-4; TRBD2 agrees at 11 bases. V lost 2 bases and J lost 6; bases outside the gene matches: 7. The CDR3 runs 16 residues. CDR1 is SGHRS and CDR2 is YFSETQ in the germline V gene. The DNA for the CDR3 is TGCGCCAGCAGCTTCTTTACTAGCGGGAGCGCAAACATTCAGTACTTC. This sequence encodes CASSFFTSGSANIQYF. Based on the CDR3 plus reference TRBV5-1 and TRBJ2-4, the full variable domain is KAGVTQTPRYLIKTRGQQVTLSCSPISGHRSVSWYQQTPGQGLQFLFEYFSETQRNKGNFPGRFSGRQFSNSRSEMNVSTLELGDSALYLCASSFFTSGSANIQYFGAGTRLSVL.

The chain combines TRBV7-9 with TRBJ1-2; no definite D call. V lost 3 bases, J lost 2 bases, and 10 bases lay in between. This CDR3 region has 14 residues. The germline gives CDR1 SEHNR, CDR2 FQNEAQ (reference sequence). The CDR3 loop reads CASSLGWLNYGYTF. The CDR3 DNA sequence: TGTGCCAGCAGCTTGGGATGGTTGAACTATGGCTACACCTTC. The whole variable domain, remainder taken from reference TRBV7-9 and TRBJ1-2, is DTGVSQNPRHKITKRGQNVTFRCDPISEHNRLYWYRQTLGQGPEFLTYFQNEAQLEKSRLLSDRFSAERPKGSFSTLEIQRTEQGDSAMYLCASSLGWLNYGYTFGSGTRLTVV.

V usage is TRBV20-1 and J usage is TRBJ1-4, with TRBD1 identical over 7 bases. V shed 6 bases and J 7 bases; nucleotides not matched to a gene: 2. Per the germline V gene, CDR1 is DFQATT and CDR2 is SNEGSKA (reference sequence). The CDR3 consists of 11 residues. The CDR3 coding sequence is TGCAGTGCCTCAGGGGGTGAAAAACTGTTTTTT. It specifies CSASGGEKLFF.

The chain carries TRBV19 and TRBJ1-1; D unresolved. Trimming removed 7 bases at V and 2 bases at J, with 17 bases between. CDR1 LNHDA and CDR2 SQIVND come from the germline V gene (reference sequence). The CDR3 has 15 amino acids. This chain's CDR3 is CASTPQKAGNTEAFF. The CDR3 nucleotides are TGTGCCAGTACTCCCCAGAAGGCGGGCAACACTGAAGCTTTCTTT.

The V gene is TRBV27, the J gene TRBJ2-1, with 7 bases lining up with TRBD2. Germline CDR1 MNHEY, CDR2 SMNVEV (reference sequence). V shed 8 bases, J shed 7 bases, and the junction held 8 bases outside the gene matches. This CDR3 spans 13 amino acids. In DNA, the CDR3 is TGTGCCAGCGAAAAACCCGGGAGGAATGAGCAGTTCTTC. It translates to CASEKPGRNEQFF.

The V call is TRBV7-9, the J call TRBJ2-7; 10 nucleotides align to TRBD2. Germline-derived CDR1 and CDR2 are SEHNR and FQNEAQ (reference sequence). This CDR3 comprises 17 residues. V was pared by 5 bases and J by 4 bases, with 14 bases of the junction left unmatched. The CDR3 loop reads CASSPLWGSGRRYEQYF. In DNA form, the CDR3 reads TGTGCCAGCAGCCCCCTTTGGGGTAGCGGGAGGAGGTACGAGCAGTACTTC.

This rearrangement joins TRBV5-1 to TRBJ1-4; possibly TRBD1 for D (5 bases). The ends were cut back, 4 bases at V and 7 bases at J, with 11 bases in the middle. The CDR3 runs to 13 residues. Germline loops: CDR1 SGHRS, CDR2 YFSETQ. As DNA, the CDR3 is TGCGCCAGCAGCCTTGGGACGGGTGAAAAACTGTTTTTT. Its translation: CASSLGTGEKLFF. Variable domain in full (rest from reference TRBV5-1 and TRBJ1-4): KAGVTQTPRYLIKTRGQQVTLSCSPISGHRSVSWYQQTPGQGLQFLFEYFSETQRNKGNFPGRFSGRQFSNSRSEMNVSTLELGDSALYLCASSLGTGEKLFFGSGTQLSVL.

The DNA for the CDR3 is TGTGCCAGCAGTGAAACGGGCCTGAATCAGCCCCAGCATTTT. Translation gives CASSETGLNQPQHF. V is TRBV2 and J is TRBJ1-5; D unresolved. Germline CDR1 reads SNHLY; CDR2 reads FYNNEI. The CDR3 totals 14 residues. Trimming took 2 bases from V and 4 from J, leaving 9 bases between them.

This chain links TRBV28 with TRBJ2-4; 8 nucleotides agree with TRBD1. Germline values: CDR1 MDHEN, CDR2 SYDVKM. Germline trimming cut 5 bases from V and 6 bases from J; bases unmatched to any gene: 9. There are 15 residues in the CDR3. The CDR3 coding sequence is TGTGCCAGCAGTCCCCGGACAGGGACGGGAAACATTCAGTACTTC. Translated: CASSPRTGTGNIQYF.

The chain employs TRBV3-1 (or the pseudogene TRBV3-2) and TRBJ1-4; D unresolved. This CDR3 is 12 amino acids long. Germline values: CDR1 LGHDT, CDR2 YNNKEL (reference sequence). V was pared by 7 bases and J by 8 bases, with 11 bases between. The CDR3 DNA sequence: TGTGCCAGCACAGGTGTTGGGGAAAAACTGTTTTTT. Amino acid sequence: CASTGVGEKLFF.

The gene calls are TRBV27 and TRBJ2-2; 7 bases match TRBD2. The CDR3 sequence is 13 residues long. Unmatched junction bases numbered 9, after V lost 11 bases and J lost 6 bases. Germline values: CDR1 MNHEY, CDR2 SMNVEV (reference sequence). The CDR3 nucleotides are TGTGCCGGGGGGAAGCGGGATTCCGGGGAGCTGTTTTTT. Translated: CAGGKRDSGELFF.

The chain combines TRBV5-4 with TRBJ1-4; the D gene is possibly TRBD1 (5 bases). The V end was cut by 3 bases, the J end by 3 bases, with 12 bases between. The CDR3 is 15 amino acids. From germline, CDR1 is SGHNT and CDR2 YYREEE (reference sequence). The CDR3 sequence: CASSWGRTPNEKLFF. The CDR3 nucleotides are TGTGCCAGCAGCTGGGGCCGGACACCTAATGAAAAACTGTTTTTT.

CDR3 sequence (DNA): TGTGCCAGCTCACCCGGACAGACGGTAGCCAAAAACATTCAGTACTTC. The encoded protein is CASSPGQTVAKNIQYF. This chain uses TRBV18 with TRBJ2-4; maybe TRBD1 (6 bases). Deletions cut 3 bases from V and 0 bases from J, with 12 bases between. The CDR3 totals 16 residues. Germline loops: CDR1 KGHSH, CDR2 LQKENI.

V usage is TRBV6-4 and J usage is TRBJ1-5; D gene uncertain. The germline V gene encodes CDR1 MRHNA and CDR2 SNTAGT. The CDR3 spans 19 residues. Trimming cost V 5 bases and J 6 bases, with 29 bases left between them. The CDR3 DNA reads as TGTGCCAGCAGTCTCCTTAGGGCCGCAGCCTCGGGCTATAGTCAGCCCCAGCATTTT. Its protein is CASSLLRAAASGYSQPQHF.

The chain employs TRBV9 and TRBJ2-1, with TRBD2 identical over 8 bases. CDR1 and CDR2 (germline): SGDLS, YYNGEE. V dropped 0 bases and J dropped 8; count of bases not matched to a gene: 7. CDR3 size: 15 residues. The CDR3 region is CASSVVGTRGDEQFF. The CDR3 region has the DNA TGTGCCAGCAGCGTAGTTGGGACTAGAGGCGATGAGCAGTTCTTC.